These T cell receptor beta chains were read from a single sample in a study of T cell responses to AZD1222 COVID-19 vaccine. Assay used: immunoSEQ multiplex PCR; TCRdb lists only in-frame clones, some missing. The repertoire has more than 150,000 clones, just over 90% of them found once; the top ten carry over 0.85%. The sample consisted of peripheral blood, taken on day 0 of AZD1222 vaccination. These receptors were obtained from an adult in good health. Both conserved end residues are part of each CDR3. A D gene is named only where the DNA matches it firmly. Size is omitted from some rows. Given values are once, few, many or a class for expanded clones.

TRBV11-2	14	-	TRBJ2-1	-	CASSVSGRNNEQFF	TGTGCCAGCAGCGTGAGCGGGCGAAACAATGAGCAGTTCTTC
TRBV5-8	16	TRBD2	TRBJ2-7	once	CASSPGIAGTSYEQYF	TGTGCCAGCAGCCCCGGGATAGCGGGGACCTCCTACGAGCAGTACTTC
TRBV5-1	16	-	TRBJ2-7	-	CASSQPEGPRANEQYF	TGCGCCAGCAGTCAACCGGAGGGCCCGAGGGCTAATGAGCAGTACTTC
TRBV6-5	14	TRBD1	TRBJ1-1	-	CASTSDRGLTEAFF	TGTGCCAGCACCTCTGACAGGGGGCTCACTGAAGCTTTCTTT
TRBV5-4	14	-	TRBJ1-2	-	CASSLADRRYGYTF	TGTGCCAGCAGCTTGGCCGACAGACGTTATGGCTACACCTTC
TRBV6-4	18	TRBD2	TRBJ2-1	-	CASRAGLAGEGTYNEQFF	TGTGCCAGCAGGGCGGGACTAGCGGGAGAGGGGACCTACAATGAGCAGTTCTTC
TRBV4-3	17	TRBD1	TRBJ2-3	-	CASSPKGQGAGLDTQYF	TGCGCCAGCAGCCCTAAAGGACAGGGGGCCGGTCTAGATACGCAGTATTTT
TRBV5-1	12	-	TRBJ2-3	-	CASSLETDTQYF	TGCGCCAGCAGCCTGGAGACAGATACGCAGTATTTT
TRBV29-1	13	-	TRBJ2-1	-	CSVISPADNEQFF	TGCAGCGTTATTTCCCCGGCGGACAATGAGCAGTTCTTC
TRBV5-4	17	-	TRBJ2-3	-	CASSLGLLGETKDTQYF	TGTGCCAGCAGCTTGGGGCTCCTTGGCGAGACCAAAGATACGCAGTATTTT
TRBV6-1	16	-	TRBJ2-1	-	CASSEAGGVTYNEQFF	TGTGCCAGCAGTGAAGCAGGGGGGGTGACCTACAATGAGCAGTTCTTC
TRBV20-1	11	-	TRBJ1-2	-	CSARLRLYLTF	TGCAGTGCCCGCCTACGGTTGTACCTCACCTTC
TRBV2	15	-	TRBJ1-2	-	CASSEGYPQGNGYTF	TGTGCCAGCAGTGAAGGTTACCCTCAGGGTAATGGCTACACCTTC
TRBV5-4	16	TRBD2	TRBJ2-2	-	CASSWGLAGVAGELFF	TGTGCCAGCAGCTGGGGACTAGCGGGAGTTGCCGGGGAGCTGTTTTTT
TRBV10-1	16	TRBD1	TRBJ2-7	-	CASSGSKGTELYEQYF	TGCGCCAGCAGTGGGTCGAAAGGGACAGAACTCTACGAGCAGTACTTC
TRBV28	13	TRBD1	TRBJ2-7	-	CASSGTGTYEQYF	TGTGCCAGCAGCGGGACAGGGACCTACGAGCAGTACTTC
TRBV18	14	-	TRBJ2-7	-	CASSPAGSSYEQYF	TGTGCCAGCTCACCAGCAGGGAGCTCCTACGAGCAGTACTTC
TRBV2	14	-	TRBJ1-4	-	CASINTGRNEKLFF	TGTGCCAGCATAAATACAGGAAGGAATGAAAAACTGTTTTTT
TRBV9	15	TRBD2	TRBJ2-1	-	CASSVPAGADNEQFF	TGTGCCAGCAGCGTCCCAGCGGGAGCAGACAATGAGCAGTTCTTC
TRBV28	15	-	TRBJ1-4	-	CASSSGAMGAEKLFF	TGTGCCAGCAGTTCCGGGGCCATGGGGGCTGAAAAACTGTTTTTT
TRBV3-1/TRBV3-2	13	-	TRBJ1-2	-	CASSQVRDYGYTF	TGTGCCAGCAGCCAAGTACGAGACTATGGCTACACCTTC
TRBV7-8	15	-	TRBJ2-7	-	CASSLGGGTTNEQYF	TGTGCCAGCAGCTTAGGAGGGGGGACTACCAACGAGCAGTACTTC
TRBV2	14	-	TRBJ1-5	once	CASSERGSNQPQHF	TGTGCCAGCAGTGAACGGGGCAGCAATCAGCCCCAGCATTTT
TRBV7-3	15	-	TRBJ2-5	-	CASSLIGGGPETQYF	TGTGCCAGCAGCTTAATCGGAGGGGGCCCTGAGACCCAGTACTTC
TRBV9	13	-	TRBJ1-2	-	CASTVEGAYGYTF	TGTGCCAGCACAGTCGAGGGAGCCTATGGCTACACCTTC
TRBV5-1	15	-	TRBJ2-5	-	CASSWRDIREETQYF	TGCGCCAGCAGCTGGAGGGACATCCGGGAAGAGACCCAGTACTTC
TRBV10-3	15	TRBD1	TRBJ1-1	-	CAINGQGSRGSEAFF	TGTGCCATCAACGGACAGGGGAGTCGGGGGTCTGAAGCTTTCTTT
TRBV29-1	13	-	TRBJ1-1	few	CSANQPMNTEAFF	TGCAGCGCTAATCAGCCTATGAACACTGAAGCTTTCTTT
TRBV10-1	13	-	TRBJ2-7	-	CASSEVAGDEQYF	TGCGCCAGCAGTGAGGTGGCAGGGGACGAGCAGTACTTC
TRBV19	16	TRBD1	TRBJ1-1	-	CASSIGAGGVFTEAFF	TGTGCCAGTAGTATAGGGGCAGGGGGGGTTTTCACTGAAGCTTTCTTT
TRBV5-6	14	-	TRBJ2-5	-	CARGDSGARETQYF	TGTGCCAGGGGGGATTCAGGGGCGCGGGAGACCCAGTACTTC
TRBV11-2	17	-	TRBJ1-1	-	CASSTLIGSGASTEAFF	TGTGCCAGCAGCACTCTAATAGGGTCGGGGGCCAGCACTGAAGCTTTCTTT
TRBV28	16	-	TRBJ1-4	once	CASSLFASATNEKLFF	TGTGCCAGCAGTTTATTTGCCAGCGCAACTAATGAAAAACTGTTTTTT
TRBV28	13	-	TRBJ1-5	-	CASVVGFNQPQHF	TGTGCCAGCGTGGTGGGGTTCAATCAGCCCCAGCATTTT
TRBV19	17	TRBD1	TRBJ2-7	-	CASSIVPAGTGSYEQYF	TGTGCCAGTAGTATCGTACCGGCCGGGACAGGCTCCTACGAGCAGTACTTC
TRBV7-9	15	-	TRBJ1-4	once	CASSLAGQGSEKLFF	TGTGCCAGCAGCTTAGCAGGCCAGGGGTCTGAAAAACTGTTTTTT
TRBV7-3	15	TRBD1	TRBJ2-7	-	CASSPTGGSSYEQYF	TGTGCCAGCAGCCCTACAGGGGGCAGTAGCTACGAGCAGTACTTC
TRBV28	12	TRBD2	TRBJ2-1	once	CATERGLDEQFF	TGTGCCACCGAGCGGGGGTTGGATGAGCAGTTCTTC